The entry that follows covers one T cell receptor (beta chain) sequence. A junction end diverges from the germline sequence, so it may reflect a read error. The source of the sample is a study of blood T cells in healthy people across ages. Looked up from germline, CDR1 is SSHAT and CDR2 is FNYEAQ (reference sequence). The length of the CDR3 is 14 residues. Then a second PCR, running about 6 to 11 cycles, was carried out with a sample-barcoded 5' primer and a J-beta primer mix. All cDNA molecules were each tagged by a template-switch adaptor with 12 random nucleotides. Each CDR3 protein is one row after TCRdb ran MiXCR on the 5' RACE reads. This sample has fewer than 800,000 distinct CDR3 sequences, with around 21% found just once.

The sample comprised blood. The rearrangement links TRBV7-7 to TRBJ2-5, with unresolved D. The assigned J gene may be wrong: the sequence end matches TRBJ2-1 better. This TCR derives from a man aged 70-80 years in good health. The CDR3 DNA sequence: TGTGCTAGCAGCTTAGGACCCAAAGTCGATGAGCAGTTCTTC. Protein product: CASSLGPKVDEQFF.